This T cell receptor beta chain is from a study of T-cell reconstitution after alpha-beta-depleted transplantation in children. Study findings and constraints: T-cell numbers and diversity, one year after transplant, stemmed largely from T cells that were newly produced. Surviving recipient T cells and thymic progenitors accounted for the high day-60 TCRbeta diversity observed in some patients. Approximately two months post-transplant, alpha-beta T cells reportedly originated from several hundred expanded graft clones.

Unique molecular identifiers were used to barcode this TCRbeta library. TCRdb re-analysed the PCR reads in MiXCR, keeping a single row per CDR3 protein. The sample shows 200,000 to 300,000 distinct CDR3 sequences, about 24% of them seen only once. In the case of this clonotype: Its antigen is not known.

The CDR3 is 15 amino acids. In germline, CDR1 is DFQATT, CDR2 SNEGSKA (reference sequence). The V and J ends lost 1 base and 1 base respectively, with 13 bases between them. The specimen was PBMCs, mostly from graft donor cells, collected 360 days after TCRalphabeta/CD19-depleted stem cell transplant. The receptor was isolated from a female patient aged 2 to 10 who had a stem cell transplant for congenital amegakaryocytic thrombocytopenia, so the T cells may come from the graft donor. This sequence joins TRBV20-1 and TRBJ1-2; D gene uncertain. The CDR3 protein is CSARVGRRHNYGYTF. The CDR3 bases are TGCAGTGCTAGAGTGGGCAGGAGGCATAACTATGGCTACACCTTC.